The sequence of this T cell receptor (beta chain) was determined in a study of cytomegalovirus exposure and HLA in healthy donors. About the research overall: HLA-typed donors contributed 65 million to 95 million unique TCRs, which were held in an early data release. Study findings and constraints: Some segments of the V type, notably TRBV6-2 and TRBV6-3, were excluded as indistinguishable.

Germline V gene lookup returns CDR1 SGHRS and CDR2 YFSETQ. The CDR3 totals 18 residues. J was trimmed by 0 bases and V by 1 base; bases with no gene match: 10. Researchers ran the PCR with 60 Vbeta and 13 Jbeta primers. The repertoire was sequenced with immunoSEQ multiplex PCR; TCRdb's copy has only in-frame clones and lacks some. The sample holds about 150,000 clones, approximately 81% seen once. On this clone: Its antigen remains unidentified.

This sequence originates from a woman aged 18-29 years in good health and CMV-seronegative. The specimen sequenced was PBMCs. The chain couples TRBV5-1 to TRBJ2-4, with 7 bases that match TRBD2. The CDR3: CASSLIPSGGGAKNIQYF. The CDR3 region has the DNA TGCGCCAGCAGCTTGATCCCCTCTGGCGGGGGAGCCAAAAACATTCAGTACTTC.